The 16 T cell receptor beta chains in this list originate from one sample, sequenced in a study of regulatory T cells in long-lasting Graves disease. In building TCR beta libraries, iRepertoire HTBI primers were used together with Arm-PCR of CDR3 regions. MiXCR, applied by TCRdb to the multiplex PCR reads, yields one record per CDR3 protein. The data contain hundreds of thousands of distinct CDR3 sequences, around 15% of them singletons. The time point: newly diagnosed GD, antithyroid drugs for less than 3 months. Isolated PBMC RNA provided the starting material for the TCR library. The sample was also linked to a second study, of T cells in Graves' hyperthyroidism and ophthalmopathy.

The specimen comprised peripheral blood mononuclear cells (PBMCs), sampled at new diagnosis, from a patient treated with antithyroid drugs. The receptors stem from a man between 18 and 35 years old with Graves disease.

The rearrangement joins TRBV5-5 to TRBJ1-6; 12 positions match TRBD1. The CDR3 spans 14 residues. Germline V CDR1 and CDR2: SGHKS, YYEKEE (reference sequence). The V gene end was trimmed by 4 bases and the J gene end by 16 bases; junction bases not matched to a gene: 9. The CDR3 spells CASSTGTGGLELHF. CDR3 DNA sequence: TGTGCCAGCAGCACCGGGACAGGGGGCCTAGAACTCCACTTT.

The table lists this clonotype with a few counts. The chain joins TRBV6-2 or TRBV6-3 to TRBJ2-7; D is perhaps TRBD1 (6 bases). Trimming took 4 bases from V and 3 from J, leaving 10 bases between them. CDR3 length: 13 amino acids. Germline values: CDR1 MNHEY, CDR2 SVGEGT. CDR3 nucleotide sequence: TGTGCCAGCAGTTTCAACAGGGTCTACGAGCAGTACTTC. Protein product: CASSFNRVYEQYF.

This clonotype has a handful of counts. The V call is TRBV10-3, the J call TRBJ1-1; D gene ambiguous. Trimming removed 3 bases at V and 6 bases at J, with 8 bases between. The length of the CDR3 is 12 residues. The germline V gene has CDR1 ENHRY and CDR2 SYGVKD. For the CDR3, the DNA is TGTGCCATCAGTGAAGGTCTCGCTGAAGCTTTCTTT. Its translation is CAISEGLAEAFF.

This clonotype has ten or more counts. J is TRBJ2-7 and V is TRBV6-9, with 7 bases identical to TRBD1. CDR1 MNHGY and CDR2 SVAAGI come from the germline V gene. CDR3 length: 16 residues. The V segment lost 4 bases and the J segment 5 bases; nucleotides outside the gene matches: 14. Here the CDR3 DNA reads TGTGCCAGCAGTTTGGTAGGGGGACAGCCAAAAAACGAGCAGTACTTC. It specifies CASSLVGGQPKNEQYF.

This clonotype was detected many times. CDR3 amino acids: CATSRDHSGAGSDTQYF. CDR3 DNA sequence: TGTGCCACCAGCAGAGATCATAGCGGAGCCGGGTCAGATACGCAGTATTTT. The V call is TRBV15, the J call TRBJ2-3; weak D call: TRBD2 (6 bases). The CDR3 runs 17 residues. Germline CDR1 reads LNHNV; CDR2 reads YYDKDF (reference sequence). Trimming left V 0 bases short and J 4 bases short, with 17 bases between.

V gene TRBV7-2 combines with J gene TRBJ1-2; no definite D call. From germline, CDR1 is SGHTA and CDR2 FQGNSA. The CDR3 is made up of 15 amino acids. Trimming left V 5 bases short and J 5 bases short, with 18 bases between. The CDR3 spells CASSPPGRGWYGYTF. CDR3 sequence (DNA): TGTGCCAGCAGCCCCCCGGGCCGGGGTTGGTATGGCTACACCTTC.

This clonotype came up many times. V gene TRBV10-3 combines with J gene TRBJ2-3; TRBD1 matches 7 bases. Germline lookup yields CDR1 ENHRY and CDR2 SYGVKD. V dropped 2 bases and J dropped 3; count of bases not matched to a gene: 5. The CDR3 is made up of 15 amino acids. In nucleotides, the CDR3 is TGTGCCATCAGTGAGGAGGGGGCGCTTACAGATACGCAGTATTTT. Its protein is CAISEEGALTDTQYF.

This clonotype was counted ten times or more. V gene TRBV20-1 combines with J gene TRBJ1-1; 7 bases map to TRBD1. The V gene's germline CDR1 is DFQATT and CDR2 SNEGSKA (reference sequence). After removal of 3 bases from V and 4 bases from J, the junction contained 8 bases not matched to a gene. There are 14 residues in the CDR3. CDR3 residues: CSASNRGRSTEAFF. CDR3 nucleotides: TGCAGTGCTAGTAACAGGGGTCGTTCCACTGAAGCTTTCTTT.

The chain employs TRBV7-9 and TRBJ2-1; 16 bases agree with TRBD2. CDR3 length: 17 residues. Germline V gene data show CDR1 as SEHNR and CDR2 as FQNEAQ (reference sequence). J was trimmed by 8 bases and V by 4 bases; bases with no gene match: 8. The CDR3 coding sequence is TGTGCCAGCAGCTCCCTAGGGACTAGCGGGAGGGCCCATGAGCAGTTCTTC. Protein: CASSSLGTSGRAHEQFF.

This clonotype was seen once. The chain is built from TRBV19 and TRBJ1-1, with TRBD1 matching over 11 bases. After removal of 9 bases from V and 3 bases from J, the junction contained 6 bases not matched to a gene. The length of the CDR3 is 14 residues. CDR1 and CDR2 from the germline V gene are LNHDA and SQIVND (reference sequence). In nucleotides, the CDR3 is TGTGCCAGCAGGGACAGGGGGGGAGACACTGAAGCTTTCTTT. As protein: CASRDRGGDTEAFF.

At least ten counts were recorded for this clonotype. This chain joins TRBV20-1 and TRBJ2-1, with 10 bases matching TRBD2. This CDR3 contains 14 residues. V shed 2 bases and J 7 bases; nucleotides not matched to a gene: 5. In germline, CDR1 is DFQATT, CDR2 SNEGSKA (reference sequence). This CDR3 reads CSARSGRAINEQFF. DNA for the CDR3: TGCAGTGCTAGAAGCGGGAGGGCTATTAATGAGCAGTTCTTC.

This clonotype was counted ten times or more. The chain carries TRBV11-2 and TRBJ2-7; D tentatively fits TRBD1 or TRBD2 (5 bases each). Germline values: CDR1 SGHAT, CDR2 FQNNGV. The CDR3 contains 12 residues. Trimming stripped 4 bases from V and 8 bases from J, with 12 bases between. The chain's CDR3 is CASSSRDGKQYF. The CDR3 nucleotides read TGTGCCAGCAGCTCCAGGGACGGGAAGCAGTACTTC.

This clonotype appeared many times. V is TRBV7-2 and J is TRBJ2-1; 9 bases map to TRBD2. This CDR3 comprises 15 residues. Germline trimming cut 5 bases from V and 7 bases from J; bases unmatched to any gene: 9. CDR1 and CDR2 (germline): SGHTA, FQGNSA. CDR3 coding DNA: TGTGCCAGCAGCCGCGGGAGGGCTCTTGAGAATGAGCAGTTCTTC. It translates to CASSRGRALENEQFF.

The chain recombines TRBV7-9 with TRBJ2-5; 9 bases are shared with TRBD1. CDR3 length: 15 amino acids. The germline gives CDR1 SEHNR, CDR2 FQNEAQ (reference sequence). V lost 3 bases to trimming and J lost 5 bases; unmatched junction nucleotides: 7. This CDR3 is CASSLDRGFLETQYF. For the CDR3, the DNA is TGTGCCAGCAGCTTGGACAGGGGATTTCTCGAGACCCAGTACTTC.

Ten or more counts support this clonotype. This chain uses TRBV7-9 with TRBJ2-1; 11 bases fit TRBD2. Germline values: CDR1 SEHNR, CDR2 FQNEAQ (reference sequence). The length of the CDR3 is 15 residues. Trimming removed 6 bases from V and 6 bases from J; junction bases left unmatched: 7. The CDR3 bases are TGTGCCAGCAGTCCTCGACTAGCGGGGATCAATGAGCAGTTCTTC. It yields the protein CASSPRLAGINEQFF. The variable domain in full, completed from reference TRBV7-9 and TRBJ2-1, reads DTGVSQNPRHKITKRGQNVTFRCDPISEHNRLYWYRQTLGQGPEFLTYFQNEAQLEKSRLLSDRFSAERPKGSFSTLEIQRTEQGDSAMYLCASSPRLAGINEQFFGPGTRLTVL.

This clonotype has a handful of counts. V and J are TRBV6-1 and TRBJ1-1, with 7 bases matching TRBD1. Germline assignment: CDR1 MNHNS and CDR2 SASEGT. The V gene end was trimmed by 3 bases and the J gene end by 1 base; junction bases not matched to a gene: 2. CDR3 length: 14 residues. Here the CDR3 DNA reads TGTGCCAGCAGTGAGGGACAGCCGAACACTGAAGCTTTCTTT. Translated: CASSEGQPNTEAFF.